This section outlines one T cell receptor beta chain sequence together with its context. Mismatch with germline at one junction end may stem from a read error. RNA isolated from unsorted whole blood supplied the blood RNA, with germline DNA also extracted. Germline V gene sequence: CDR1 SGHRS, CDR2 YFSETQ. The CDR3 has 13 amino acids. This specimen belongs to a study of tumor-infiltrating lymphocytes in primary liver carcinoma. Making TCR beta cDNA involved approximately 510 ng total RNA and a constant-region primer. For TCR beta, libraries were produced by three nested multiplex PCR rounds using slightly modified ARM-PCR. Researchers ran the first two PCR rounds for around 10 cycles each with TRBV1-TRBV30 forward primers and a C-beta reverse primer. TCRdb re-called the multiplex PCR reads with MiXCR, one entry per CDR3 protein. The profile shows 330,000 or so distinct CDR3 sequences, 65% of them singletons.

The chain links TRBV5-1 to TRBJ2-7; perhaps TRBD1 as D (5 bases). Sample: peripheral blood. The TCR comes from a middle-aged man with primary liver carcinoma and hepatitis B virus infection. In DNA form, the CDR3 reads TGCGCCAGCAGCGGGGCCAGGGCCTACAAGCAGTACTTC. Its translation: CASSGARAYKQYF. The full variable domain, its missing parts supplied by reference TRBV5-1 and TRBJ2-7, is KAGVTQTPRYLIKTRGQQVTLSCSPISGHRSVSWYQQTPGQGLQFLFEYFSETQRNKGNFPGRFSGRQFSNSRSEMNVSTLELGDSALYLCASSGARAYKQYFGPGTRLTVT.